Detailed here is one T cell receptor beta chain. This sample was taken from a study of T-cell memory formation after mild COVID-19. Overall study: Largely donor-specific TCR clusters were found.

TCR alpha and TCR beta cDNA libraries carrying sample barcodes and UMIs were produced by 5'RACE using constant-segment primers. MiXCR was run by TCRdb on the 5' RACE reads, yielding one entry per CDR3 protein. The table lists under 600,000 distinct CDR3 sequences, roughly 21% of them singletons, with 8.4% in the top ten. Germline V CDR1 and CDR2: MGHRA, YSYEKL. The CDR3 consists of 17 residues. V dropped 4 bases and J dropped 0 bases, with 16 bases sitting between them. The chain uses TRBV4-1 and TRBJ2-1; D is unclear. Sample: PBMCs or a T cell subset sorted from them (not recorded which). The receptor comes from an adult woman who had mild COVID-19 (a few samples of this study predate the infection). Cell type and time point are not known. In DNA, the CDR3 is TGCGCCAGCAGCCCCCCCAAAAGCGCCTCCTCCTACAATGAGCAGTTCTTC. Translating it yields CASSPPKSASSYNEQFF.